This TCR beta chain was captured by sequencing in a study of spatial heterogeneity in lung cancer. This clonotype has a count of ten or more. From germline, CDR1 is ENHRY and CDR2 SYGVKD. V was pared by 3 bases and J by 5 bases, with 4 bases of the junction left unmatched. The CDR3 extends over 13 amino acids. The sample's time point: sample taken at primary tumor resection. TCRdb reprocessed the 5' RACE reads with MiXCR, giving one entry per CDR3 protein. The repertoire holds about 23,000 distinct CDR3 sequences, with about 3% as singletons. The V and J genes are TRBV10-3 and TRBJ2-7; TRBD1 aligns across 7 bases. The TCR was taken from a female donor with early-stage non-small cell lung cancer. This specimen consisted of PBMCs, obtained at surgery. This CDR3 reads CAISDYTGDEQYF. CDR3 DNA: TGTGCCATCAGTGACTATACAGGGGACGAGCAGTACTTC.